This TCR beta chain came from a study of T cells in Graves' hyperthyroidism and ophthalmopathy. Many counts were recorded for this clonotype. V lost 5 bases to trimming and J lost 1 base, with 18 bases between them. The germline V gene has CDR1 SEHNR and CDR2 FQNEAQ (reference sequence). The CDR3 is 16 residues long. Recently diagnosed hyperthyroidism of less than 2 months' duration affected patients aged 18 to 65. The study excluded patients with uncontrolled infection, other autoimmune disease, pregnancy or lactation. For the diagnoses, clinical symptoms, serum thyroxine and TRAb, thyroid ultrasound and orbital computed tomography were used. TCR beta CDR3 regions were amplified from RNA. HTBI primers drove first-round RT-PCR of the TCR CDR3. MiXCR, applied by TCRdb to the multiplex PCR reads, yields one record per CDR3 protein. Here the sample spans under 350,000 distinct CDR3 sequences, 20% to 25% being singletons.

The V gene is TRBV7-9, the J gene TRBJ2-7; D is perhaps TRBD1 or TRBD2 (7 bases each). Input material: blood. The source of this sequence is a woman aged 50 to 60 with Graves' hyperthyroidism. CDR3 bases: TGTGCCAGCAGCGCTGGAGGGGGCGGGGGATCCTACGAGCAGTACTTC. It is translated as CASSAGGGGGSYEQYF. Variable domain in full (rest from reference TRBV7-9 and TRBJ2-7): DTGVSQNPRHKITKRGQNVTFRCDPISEHNRLYWYRQTLGQGPEFLTYFQNEAQLEKSRLLSDRFSAERPKGSFSTLEIQRTEQGDSAMYLCASSAGGGGGSYEQYFGPGTRLTVT.